This TCR beta chain appears in the sequencing data of a study of T cell responses to AZD1222 COVID-19 vaccine. CDR1 and CDR2 (germline): SGHVS, FQNEAQ. There are 15 residues in the CDR3. The germline V and J ends were trimmed by 1 base and 2 bases, with 9 bases remaining between them. Sequencing used immunoSEQ multiplex PCR; TCRdb keeps in-frame clones, though not all of them. The table lists about 180,000 clones, about 90% of them singletons, with approximately 0.49% in the top ten. Study-level findings and limits: The donor cohort was predominantly white British with a female majority, and clonal diversity may have been underestimated.

This clone was detected a few times. Its antigen is unidentified. The chain recombines TRBV7-8 with TRBJ1-3; D remains unclear. The TCR was taken from an adult in good health. This specimen consisted of peripheral blood, obtained on day 0 of AZD1222 vaccination. CDR3 coding DNA: TGTGCCAGCAGCTTAGGCCTTGGAACTGGAAACACCATATATTTT. Translation gives CASSLGLGTGNTIYF.